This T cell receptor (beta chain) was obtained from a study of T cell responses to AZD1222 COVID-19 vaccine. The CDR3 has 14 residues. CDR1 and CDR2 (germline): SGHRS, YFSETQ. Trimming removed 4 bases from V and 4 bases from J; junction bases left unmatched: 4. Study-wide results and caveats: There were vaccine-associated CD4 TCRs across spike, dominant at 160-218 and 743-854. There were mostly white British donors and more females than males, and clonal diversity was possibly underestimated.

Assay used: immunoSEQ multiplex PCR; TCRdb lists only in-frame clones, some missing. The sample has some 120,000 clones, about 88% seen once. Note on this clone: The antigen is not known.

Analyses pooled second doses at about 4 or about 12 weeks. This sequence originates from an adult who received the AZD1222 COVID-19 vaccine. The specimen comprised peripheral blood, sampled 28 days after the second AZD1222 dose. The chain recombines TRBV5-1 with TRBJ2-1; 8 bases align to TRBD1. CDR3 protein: CASSRTGSYNEQFF. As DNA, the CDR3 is TGCGCCAGCAGCCGGACAGGGTCGTACAATGAGCAGTTCTTC. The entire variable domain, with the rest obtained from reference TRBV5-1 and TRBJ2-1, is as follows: KAGVTQTPRYLIKTRGQQVTLSCSPISGHRSVSWYQQTPGQGLQFLFEYFSETQRNKGNFPGRFSGRQFSNSRSEMNVSTLELGDSALYLCASSRTGSYNEQFFGPGTRLTVL.